This TCR beta chain was identified during a study of T cell responses to AZD1222 COVID-19 vaccine. Study summary: Samples with a second dose at about 4 or about 12 weeks were pooled together.

Worth noting for this clone: Other nucleotide sequences from this sample produce the same CDR3.

Clones were sequenced by immunoSEQ multiplex PCR, and TCRdb holds only the in-frame ones, with some missing. The sample includes over 150,000 clones, 85% to 90% of them seen just once. The germline gives CDR1 MDHEN, CDR2 SYDVKM. This CDR3 comprises 19 residues. V lost 5 bases to trimming and J lost 0 bases; unmatched junction nucleotides: 11. The sample in question was peripheral blood, obtained on day 0 of AZD1222 vaccination. This TCR was sampled from an adult in good health. This chain links TRBV28 with TRBJ2-7, with 15 bases fitting TRBD2. The CDR3 region has the DNA TGTGCCAGCAGTCTCACCCCCGGGACTAGCGGGGGGAGCTCCTACGAGCAGTACTTC. It encodes CASSLTPGTSGGSSYEQYF.